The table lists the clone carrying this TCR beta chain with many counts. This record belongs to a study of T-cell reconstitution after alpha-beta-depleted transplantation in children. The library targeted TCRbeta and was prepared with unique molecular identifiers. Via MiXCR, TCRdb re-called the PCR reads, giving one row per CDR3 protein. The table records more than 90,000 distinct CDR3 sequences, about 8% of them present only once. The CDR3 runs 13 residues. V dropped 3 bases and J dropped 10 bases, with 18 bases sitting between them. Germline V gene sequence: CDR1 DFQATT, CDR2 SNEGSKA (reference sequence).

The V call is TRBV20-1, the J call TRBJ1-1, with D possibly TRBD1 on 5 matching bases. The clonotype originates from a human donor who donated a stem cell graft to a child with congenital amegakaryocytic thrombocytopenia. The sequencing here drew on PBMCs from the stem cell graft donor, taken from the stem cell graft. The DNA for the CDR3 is TGCAGTGCTAGTCGGGGGATAGCTTGGGGAGCTTTCTTT. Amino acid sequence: CSASRGIAWGAFF.